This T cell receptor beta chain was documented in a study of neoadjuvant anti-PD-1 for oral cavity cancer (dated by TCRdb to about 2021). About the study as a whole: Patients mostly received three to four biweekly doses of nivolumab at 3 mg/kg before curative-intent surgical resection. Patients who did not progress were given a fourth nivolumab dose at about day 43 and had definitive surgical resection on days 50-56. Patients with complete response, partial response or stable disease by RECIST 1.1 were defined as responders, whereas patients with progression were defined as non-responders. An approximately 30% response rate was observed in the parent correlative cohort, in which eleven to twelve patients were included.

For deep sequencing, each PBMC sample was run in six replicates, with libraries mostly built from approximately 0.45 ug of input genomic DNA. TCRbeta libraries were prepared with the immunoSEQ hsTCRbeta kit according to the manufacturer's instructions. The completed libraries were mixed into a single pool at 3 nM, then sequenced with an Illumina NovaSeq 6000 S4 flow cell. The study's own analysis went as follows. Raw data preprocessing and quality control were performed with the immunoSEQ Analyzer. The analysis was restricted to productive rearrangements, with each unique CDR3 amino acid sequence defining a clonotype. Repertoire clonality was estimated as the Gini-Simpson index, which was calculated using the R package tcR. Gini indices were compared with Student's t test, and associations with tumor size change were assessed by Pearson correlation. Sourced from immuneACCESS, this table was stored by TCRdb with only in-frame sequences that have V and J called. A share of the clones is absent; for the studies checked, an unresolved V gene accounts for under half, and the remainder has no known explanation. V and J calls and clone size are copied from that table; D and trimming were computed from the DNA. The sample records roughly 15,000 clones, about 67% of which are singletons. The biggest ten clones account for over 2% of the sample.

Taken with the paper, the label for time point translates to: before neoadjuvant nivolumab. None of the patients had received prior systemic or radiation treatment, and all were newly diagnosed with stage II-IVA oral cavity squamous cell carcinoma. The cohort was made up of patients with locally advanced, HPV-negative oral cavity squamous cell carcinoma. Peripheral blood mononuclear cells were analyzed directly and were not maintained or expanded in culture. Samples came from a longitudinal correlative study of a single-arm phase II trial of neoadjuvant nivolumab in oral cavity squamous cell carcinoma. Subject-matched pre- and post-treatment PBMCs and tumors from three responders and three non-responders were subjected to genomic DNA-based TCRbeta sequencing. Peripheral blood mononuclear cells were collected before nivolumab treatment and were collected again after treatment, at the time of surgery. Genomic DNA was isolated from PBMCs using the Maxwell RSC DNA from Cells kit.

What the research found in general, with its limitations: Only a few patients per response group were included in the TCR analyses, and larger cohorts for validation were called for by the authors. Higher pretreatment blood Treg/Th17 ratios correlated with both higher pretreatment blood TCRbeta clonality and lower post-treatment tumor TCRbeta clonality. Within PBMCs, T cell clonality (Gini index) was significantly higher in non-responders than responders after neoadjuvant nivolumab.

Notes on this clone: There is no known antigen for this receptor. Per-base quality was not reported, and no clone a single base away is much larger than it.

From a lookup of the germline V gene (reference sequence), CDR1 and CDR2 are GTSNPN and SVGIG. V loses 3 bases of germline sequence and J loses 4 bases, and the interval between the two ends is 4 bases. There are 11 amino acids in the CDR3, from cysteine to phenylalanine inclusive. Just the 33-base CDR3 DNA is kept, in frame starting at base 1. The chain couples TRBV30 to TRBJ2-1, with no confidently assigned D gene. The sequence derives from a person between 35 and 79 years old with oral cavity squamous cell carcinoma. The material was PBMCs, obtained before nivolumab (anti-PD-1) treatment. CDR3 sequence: CAWSDYNEQFF. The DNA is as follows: TGTGCCTGGAGCGATTACAATGAGCAGTTCTTC.